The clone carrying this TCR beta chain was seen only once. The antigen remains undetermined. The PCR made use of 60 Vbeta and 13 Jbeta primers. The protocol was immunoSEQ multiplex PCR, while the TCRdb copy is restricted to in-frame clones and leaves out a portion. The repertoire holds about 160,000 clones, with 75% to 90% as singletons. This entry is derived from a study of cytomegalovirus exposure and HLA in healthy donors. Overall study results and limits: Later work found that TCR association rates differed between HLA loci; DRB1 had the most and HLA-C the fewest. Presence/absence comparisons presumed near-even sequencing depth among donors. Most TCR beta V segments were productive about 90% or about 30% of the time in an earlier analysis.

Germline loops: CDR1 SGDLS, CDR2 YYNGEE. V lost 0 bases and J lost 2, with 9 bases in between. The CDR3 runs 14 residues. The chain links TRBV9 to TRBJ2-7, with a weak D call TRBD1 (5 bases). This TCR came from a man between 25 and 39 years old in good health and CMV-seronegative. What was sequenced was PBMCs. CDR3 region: CASSVVQEPYEQYF. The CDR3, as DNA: TGTGCCAGCAGCGTAGTACAGGAGCCCTACGAGCAGTACTTC. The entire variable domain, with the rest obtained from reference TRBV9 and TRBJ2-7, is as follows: DSGVTQTPKHLITATGQRVTLRCSPRSGDLSVYWYQQSLDQGLQFLIQYYNGEERAKGNILERFSAQQFPDLHSELNLSSLELGDSALYFCASSVVQEPYEQYFGPGTRLTVT.